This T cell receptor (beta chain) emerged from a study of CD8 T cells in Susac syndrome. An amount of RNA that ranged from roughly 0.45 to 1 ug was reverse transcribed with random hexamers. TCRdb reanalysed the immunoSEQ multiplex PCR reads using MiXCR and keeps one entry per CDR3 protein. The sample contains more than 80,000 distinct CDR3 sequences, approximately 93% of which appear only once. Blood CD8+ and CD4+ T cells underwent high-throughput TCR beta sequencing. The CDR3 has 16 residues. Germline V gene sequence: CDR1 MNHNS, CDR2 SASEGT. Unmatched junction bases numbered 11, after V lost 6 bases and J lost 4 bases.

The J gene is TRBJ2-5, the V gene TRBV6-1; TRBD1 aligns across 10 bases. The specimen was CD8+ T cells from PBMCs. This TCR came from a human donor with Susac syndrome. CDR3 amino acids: CASSSPRDRGRETQYF. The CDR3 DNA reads TGTGCCAGCAGCTCCCCCCGGGACAGGGGTAGAGAGACCCAGTACTTC.